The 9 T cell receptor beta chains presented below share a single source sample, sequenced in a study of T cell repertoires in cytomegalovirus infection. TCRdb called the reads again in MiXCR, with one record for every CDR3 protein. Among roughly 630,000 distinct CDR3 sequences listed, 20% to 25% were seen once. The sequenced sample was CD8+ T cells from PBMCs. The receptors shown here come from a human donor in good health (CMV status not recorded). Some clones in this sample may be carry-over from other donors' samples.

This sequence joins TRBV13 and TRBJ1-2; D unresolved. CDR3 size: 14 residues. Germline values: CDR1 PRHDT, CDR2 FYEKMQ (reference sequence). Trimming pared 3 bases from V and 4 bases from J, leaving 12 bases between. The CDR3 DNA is TGTGCCAGCAGCTTCGGCCGCCGGGTCTATGGCTACACCTTC. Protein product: CASSFGRRVYGYTF. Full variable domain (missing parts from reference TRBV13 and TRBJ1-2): AAGVIQSPRHLIKEKRETATLKCYPIPRHDTVYWYQQGPGQDPQFLISFYEKMQSDKGSIPDRFSAQQFSDYHSELNMSSLELGDSALYFCASSFGRRVYGYTFGSGTRLTVV.

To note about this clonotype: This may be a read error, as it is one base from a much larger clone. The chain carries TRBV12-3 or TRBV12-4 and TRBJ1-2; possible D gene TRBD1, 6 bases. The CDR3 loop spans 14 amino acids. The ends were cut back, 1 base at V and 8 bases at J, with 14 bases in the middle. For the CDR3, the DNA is TGTGCCAGCAGTTTAGTCGACAGGTCTAGAGGCTACACCTTC. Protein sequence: CASSLVDRSRGYTF.

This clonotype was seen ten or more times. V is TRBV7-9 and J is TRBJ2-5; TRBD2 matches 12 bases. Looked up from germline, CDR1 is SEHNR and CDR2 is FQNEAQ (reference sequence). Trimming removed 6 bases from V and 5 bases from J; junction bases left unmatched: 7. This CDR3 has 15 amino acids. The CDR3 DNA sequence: TGTGCCAGCAGGCTAGCGGGGGGGCCTGAGGAGACCCAGTACTTC. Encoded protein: CASRLAGGPEETQYF.

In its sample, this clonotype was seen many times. The CDR3 reads CASSFEPQGPKNNEQFF. CDR3 DNA: TGTGCCAGCAGCTTCGAGCCACAGGGCCCCAAGAACAATGAGCAGTTCTTC. V usage is TRBV7-6 and J usage is TRBJ2-1; a possible D gene is TRBD1 (6 bases). This CDR3 contains 17 residues. V lost 3 bases and J 5 bases, leaving 20 bases between the germline ends. The germline gives CDR1 SGHVS, CDR2 FNYEAQ.

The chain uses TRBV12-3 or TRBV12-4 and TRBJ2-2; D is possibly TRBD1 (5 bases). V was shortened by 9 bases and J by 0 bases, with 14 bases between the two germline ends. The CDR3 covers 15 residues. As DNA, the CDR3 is TGTGCCAGTGTAGAGACAGAACCGAACACCGGGGAGCTGTTTTTT. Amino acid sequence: CASVETEPNTGELFF.

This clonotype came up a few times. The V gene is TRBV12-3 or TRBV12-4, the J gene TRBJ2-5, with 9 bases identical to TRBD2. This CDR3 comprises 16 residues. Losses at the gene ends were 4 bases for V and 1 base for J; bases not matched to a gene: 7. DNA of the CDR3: TGTGCCAGCAGTTACGTAGTAGCGGGGGTCCAAGAGACCCAGTACTTC. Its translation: CASSYVVAGVQETQYF.

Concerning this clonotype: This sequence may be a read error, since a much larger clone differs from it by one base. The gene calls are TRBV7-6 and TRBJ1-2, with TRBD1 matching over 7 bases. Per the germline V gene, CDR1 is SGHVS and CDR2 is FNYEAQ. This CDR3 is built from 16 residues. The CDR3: CASSLASGTDPYGFTF. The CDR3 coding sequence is TGTGCCAGCAGCTTAGCCTCGGGGACAGACCCCTATGGCTTCACCTTC.

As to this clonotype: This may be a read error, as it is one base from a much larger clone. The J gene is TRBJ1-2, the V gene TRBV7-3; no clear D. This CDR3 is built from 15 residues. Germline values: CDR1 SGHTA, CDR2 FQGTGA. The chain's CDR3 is CTSSLTPDHNYGYTF. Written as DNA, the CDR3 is TGTACCAGCAGCCTAACCCCGGATCATAACTATGGCTACACCTTC.

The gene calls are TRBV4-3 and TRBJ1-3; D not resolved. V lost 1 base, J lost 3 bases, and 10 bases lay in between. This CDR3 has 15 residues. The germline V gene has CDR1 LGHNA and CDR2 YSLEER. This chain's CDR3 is CASSQVVGIGNTIYF. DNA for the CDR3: TGCGCCAGCAGCCAAGTCGTCGGGATTGGAAACACCATATATTTT.